This T cell receptor (beta chain) stems from a study of T-cell reconstitution after alpha-beta-depleted transplantation in children. Broader study findings: Newly produced T cells mostly accounted for T-cell counts and diversity one year post-transplant.

As it was prepared, the TCRbeta library received unique molecular identifiers. From the PCR reads, TCRdb called clonotypes with MiXCR, one entry per CDR3 protein. The data show about 160,000 distinct CDR3 sequences, with approximately 12% seen just once and roughly 13% held by the top ten. This clonotype has ten or more counts. Its antigen is unknown. The receptor was isolated from a boy younger than 10 with acute myeloid leukemia, due to receive a stem cell transplant. The source was PBMCs, collected before TCRalphabeta/CD19-depleted stem cell transplant.

The CDR3 DNA is TGTGCCAGCAGCCCTGGGACAGGGACCTACGAGCAGTACTTC. Translation: CASSPGTGTYEQYF. The gene calls are TRBV7-8 and TRBJ2-7; TRBD1 aligns across 9 bases. The V and J ends lost 5 bases and 2 bases, in that order; junction bases with no gene match: 4. This CDR3 is built from 14 residues. CDR1 and CDR2 (germline): SGHVS, FQNEAQ. The entire variable domain, with the rest obtained from reference TRBV7-8 and TRBJ2-7, is as follows: GAGVSQSPRYKVAKRGQDVALRCDPISGHVSLFWYQQALGQGPEFLTYFQNEAQLDKSGLPSDRFFAERPEGSVSTLKIQRTQQEDSAVYLCASSPGTGTYEQYFGPGTRLTVT.